This record concerns one TCR beta chain sequence. The data were obtained in a study of blood T cell repertoires in COVID-19. Background on the study: Some COVID-19 samples were acute and others convalescent; all came from the United States, Italy and Spain.

The V end was cut by 5 bases, the J end by 2 bases, with 11 bases between. Germline V gene sequence: CDR1 SNHLY, CDR2 FYNNEI. The CDR3 has 14 residues. The data were produced by immunoSEQ multiplex PCR, yet TCRdb's version contains in-frame clones alone and is incomplete. The data hold about 260,000 clones, with 70% to 90% observed a single time. The sample was peripheral blood. The clonotype was recovered from a human donor in a cohort sampled during active COVID-19. The rearrangement uses TRBV2 and TRBJ2-3; TRBD1 might be the D (6 bases). The DNA for the CDR3 is TGTGCCAGCAGTTTCGGGACAACCACAGATACGCAGTATTTT. This translates into CASSFGTTTDTQYF. Variable domain in full (rest from reference TRBV2 and TRBJ2-3): EPEVTQTPSHQVTQMGQEVILRCVPISNHLYFYWYRQILGQKVEFLVSFYNNEISEKSEIFDDQFSVERPDGSNFTLKIRSTKLEDSAMYFCASSFGTTTDTQYFGPGTRLTVL.